Listed below are T cell receptor beta chains from one sample, sequenced in a study of shared clonotypes between healthy human individuals. Method: immunoSEQ multiplex PCR; TCRdb's copy keeps in-frame clones and lacks some. This table holds around 610,000 clones, about 96% found once. Sequencing was carried out using naive CD8+ T cells sorted from blood. The receptors shown here come from a woman in her 30s in good health. Both conserved end residues are part of each CDR3. The D gene is left open where the match is weak. Clone size is not always given. Where it is, it says once, few, many or a class for expanded clones.

TGTGCCACCAGCAGAGTGGGAGGGACCTACAATGAGCAGTTCTTC | CATSRVGGTYNEQFF | TRBJ2-1 | TRBD2 | TRBV15 | NA
TGTGCCAGCAGTTTATTCGAGGCCGTGGGCTTCGAAAAACTGTTTTTT | CASSLFEAVGFEKLFF | TRBJ1-4 | NA | TRBV27 | NA
TGTGCCAGCAGTGAAAGTGTGGGAACGGCATATGGCTACACCTTC | CASSESVGTAYGYTF | TRBJ1-2 | NA | TRBV6-1 | NA
TGTGCCACCAGCGGCGGGACTAGCCCCAATGAGCAGTTCTTC | CATSGGTSPNEQFF | TRBJ2-1 | TRBD2 | TRBV15 | NA
TGTGCCACCAACACCGGGACCAAAAACATTCAGTACTTC | CATNTGTKNIQYF | TRBJ2-4 | NA | TRBV15 | NA
TGCGCCAGCAGCCAAGGAAAGACTGAAGCTTTCTTT | CASSQGKTEAFF | TRBJ1-1 | NA | TRBV4-1 | NA
TGTGCCAGCAGTTTAATTTTAGCGGGAGGGCCACACGAGCAGTACTTC | CASSLILAGGPHEQYF | TRBJ2-7 | TRBD2 | TRBV27 | NA
TGTGCCAGCAGCTTAGCCTCCGGGGAGCCCCTCTACAATGAGCAGTTCTTC | CASSLASGEPLYNEQFF | TRBJ2-1 | NA | TRBV7-2 | once
TGTGCCTGGAGTGTACTAGTAGATACGCAGTATTTT | CAWSVLVDTQYF | TRBJ2-3 | NA | TRBV30 | NA
TGTGCCAGCAGCTTTAGACTAGCGGGGACCTACAATGAGCAGTTCTTC | CASSFRLAGTYNEQFF | TRBJ2-1 | TRBD2 | TRBV7-2 | NA
TGCGCCAGCAGCCAAGAGGGAGGTCGGCAGTTCTTC | CASSQEGGRQFF | TRBJ2-1 | NA | TRBV4-1 | NA
TGTGCCACCAGCCGGGGGCGAGGCAATCAGCCCCAGCATTTT | CATSRGRGNQPQHF | TRBJ1-5 | NA | TRBV15 | NA
TGTGCCAGCAGTGGGCACATAAGTGCCTACAATGAGCAGTTCTTC | CASSGHISAYNEQFF | TRBJ2-1 | NA | TRBV2 | NA
TGCGCCAGCAGCTCACTAGCGGGAGTCGGTATGGTTAAGGCCGGGGAGCTGTTTTTT | CASSSLAGVGMVKAGELFF | TRBJ2-2 | TRBD2 | TRBV5-1 | NA
TGTGCCAGCAGTCCCGGGACTAGCGGGAGGGATACGCAGTATTTT | CASSPGTSGRDTQYF | TRBJ2-3 | TRBD2 | TRBV27 | few
TGTGCCAGCAGGGACAGGGGGCCAGGACCCTACGAGCAGTACTTC | CASRDRGPGPYEQYF | TRBJ2-7 | TRBD1 | TRBV6-4 | NA
TGTGCCAGCAGTTTAACTAGTCGGTTTGGGGATACGCAGTATTTT | CASSLTSRFGDTQYF | TRBJ2-3 | NA | TRBV27 | NA
TGTGCCAGCAGAATTCTTCCCCAATACGAGCAGTACTTC | CASRILPQYEQYF | TRBJ2-7 | NA | TRBV5-5 | once
TGTGCCAGCAGTGTGGGACAGGGGGCGAGACAGCCCCAGCATTTT | CASSVGQGARQPQHF | TRBJ1-5 | TRBD1 | TRBV27 | NA
TGTGCTAGTGGTTTTGACGCCCCAGGGACCGGGGAGCTGTTTTTT | CASGFDAPGTGELFF | TRBJ2-2 | NA | TRBV12-5 | NA
TGTGCCAGCTATGCCACGGATTGGAGGTCCTACAATGAGCAGTTCTTC | CASYATDWRSYNEQFF | TRBJ2-1 | NA | TRBV28 | once
TGTGCCAGCAGTGAAGCGACCCAGTACTTC | CASSEATQYF | TRBJ2-5 | NA | TRBV25-1 | NA
TGTGCCAGCAGGGCACAGGGGTCCGCCCGCGACGAGCAGTACTTC | CASRAQGSARDEQYF | TRBJ2-7 | TRBD1 | TRBV13 | NA
TGTGCCAGCACCCAGACCGCCACGGGTGGCTACACCTTC | CASTQTATGGYTF | TRBJ1-2 | NA | TRBV5-4 | NA
TGTGCCAGCAGGGTACAACTCGTCTCGGAGCAGTTCTTC | CASRVQLVSEQFF | TRBJ2-1 | NA | TRBV21-1 | NA
TGCGCCAGCAGCTTTAATAGGGAGCGGGTCTCCTACGAGCAGTACTTC | CASSFNRERVSYEQYF | TRBJ2-7 | NA | TRBV5-1 | once
TGTGCCAGCAGCTTTGGGGGAGCGGGAGAGCCCCACGAGCAGTACTTC | CASSFGGAGEPHEQYF | TRBJ2-7 | NA | TRBV12-1 | NA
TGTGCCACCAGCAGAGATCTAAGTTCCTACGAGCAGTACTTC | CATSRDLSSYEQYF | TRBJ2-7 | NA | TRBV15 | NA
TGTGCCAGCAGCCCCGGGACAGCAAATACCTACGAGCAGTACTTC | CASSPGTANTYEQYF | TRBJ2-7 | TRBD1 | TRBV27 | NA
TGTGCCAGCAGCTTATTCCTGGACGGTTATTCATCTGGCTACACCTTC | CASSLFLDGYSSGYTF | TRBJ1-2 | NA | TRBV11-2 | NA
TGTGCCAGCCACAACAGGGTCAGGGTCGAGCAGTACTTC | CASHNRVRVEQYF | TRBJ2-7 | NA | TRBV11-3 | NA
TGTGCCAGCAGCTCGCGGGGCACAGGGACCCGCCACGAGCAGTACTTC | CASSSRGTGTRHEQYF | TRBJ2-7 | NA | TRBV13 | NA
TGTGCCAGCAGTTTAAGACAGGGTGTAATTGTTACAGATACGCAGTATTTT | CASSLRQGVIVTDTQYF | TRBJ2-3 | TRBD1 | TRBV28 | NA